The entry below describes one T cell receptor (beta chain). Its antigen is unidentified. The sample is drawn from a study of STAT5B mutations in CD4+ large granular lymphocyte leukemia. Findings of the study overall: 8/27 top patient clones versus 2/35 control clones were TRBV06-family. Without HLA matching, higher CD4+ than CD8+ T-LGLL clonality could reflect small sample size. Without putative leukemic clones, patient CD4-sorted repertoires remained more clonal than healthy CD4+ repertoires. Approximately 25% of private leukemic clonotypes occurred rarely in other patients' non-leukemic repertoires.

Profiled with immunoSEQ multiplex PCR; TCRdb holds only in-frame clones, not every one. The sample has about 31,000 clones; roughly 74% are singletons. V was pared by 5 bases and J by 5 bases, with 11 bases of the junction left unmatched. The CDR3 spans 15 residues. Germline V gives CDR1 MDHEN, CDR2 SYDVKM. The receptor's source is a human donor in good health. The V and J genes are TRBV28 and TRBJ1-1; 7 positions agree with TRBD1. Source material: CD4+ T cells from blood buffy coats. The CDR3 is CASSPIDRVLTEAFF. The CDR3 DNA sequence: TGTGCCAGCAGTCCAATAGACAGGGTATTGACTGAAGCTTTCTTT.